Sequencing of this T cell receptor (beta chain) was carried out in a study of OX40 agonist ivuxolimab in advanced cancers. Turning to the study itself: Participants could have had prior anti-PD-1, anti-PD-L1 or anti-CTLA-4 therapy, and around 43% had some.

Germline CDR1 and CDR2: SGHTA and FQGNSA. The CDR3 is made up of 15 amino acids. Details on this clone: One end of the junction varies from germline; a read error may be responsible.

TCRdb keeps only in-frame clones here, not all; method: immunoSEQ multiplex PCR. This sample has fewer than 65,000 clones, with 90% found just once. Any history of autoimmune disease or systemic immunosuppression disqualified patients. The rearrangement uses TRBV7-2 and TRBJ2-2, with D tentatively TRBD1 (6 bases). The receptor was isolated from an adult with an advanced solid tumor such as melanoma, head and neck, liver or kidney cancer. The specimen comprised CD4+ or CD8+ T cells sorted from blood, sampled in a trial of the OX40 agonist ivuxolimab. CDR3 nucleotide sequence: TGTGCCAGCAGTTTGATAACAGGGAACTCCGGGGAGCTGTTTTTT. It is translated as CASSLITGNSGELFF. Full variable domain (missing parts from reference TRBV7-2 and TRBJ2-2): GAGVSQSPSNKVTEKGKDVELRCDPISGHTALYWYRQSLGQGLEFLIYFQGNSAPDKSGLPSDRFSAERTGGSVSTLTIQRTQQEDSAVYLCASSLITGNSGELFFGEGSRLTVL.